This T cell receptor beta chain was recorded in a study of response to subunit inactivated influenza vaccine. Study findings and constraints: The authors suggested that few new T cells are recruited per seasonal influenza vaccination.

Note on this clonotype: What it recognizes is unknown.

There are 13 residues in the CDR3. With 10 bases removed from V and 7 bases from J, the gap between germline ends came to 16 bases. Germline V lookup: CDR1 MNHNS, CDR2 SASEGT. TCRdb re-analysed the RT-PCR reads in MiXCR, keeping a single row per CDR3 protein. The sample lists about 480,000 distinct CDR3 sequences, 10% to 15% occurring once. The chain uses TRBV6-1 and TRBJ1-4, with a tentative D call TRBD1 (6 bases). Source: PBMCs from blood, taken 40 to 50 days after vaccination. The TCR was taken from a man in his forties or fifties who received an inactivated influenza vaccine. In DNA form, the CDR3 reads TGTGCCACCCAACCAGGACAGCTTGAAAAACTGTTTTTT. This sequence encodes CATQPGQLEKLFF.